The rows below give T cell receptor beta chains drawn from one sample of a study of HIV-infected children after antiretroviral therapy interruption. TCRdb ran MiXCR on the 3' RACE reads and lists one entry per CDR3 protein. This table holds about 89,000 distinct CDR3 sequences, about 6.9% found once. This specimen consisted of CD45RA+ CD4+ T cells from PBMCs, pooled from several time points, obtained from a donor given antiretroviral therapy, either interrupted or continuous. These receptors originate from a pool of human donors with HIV. The CDR3 runs from the conserved cysteine through the conserved F or W. Fields, in order: J gene, clone size, D gene, V gene, CDR3 DNA, CDR3 protein. The D gene is left open where the match is weak. Clone size is not always given. Where it is, it says once, few, many or a class for expanded clones.

J gene: TRBJ2-5
clone size: many
D gene: -
V gene: TRBV11-2
CDR3 DNA: TGTGCCAGCAGCTTTAGTGGTGGCGAGACCCAGTACTTC
CDR3 protein: CASSFSGGETQYF

J gene: TRBJ1-5
clone size: many
D gene: -
V gene: TRBV7-8
CDR3 DNA: TGTGCCAGCAGCTTAAGTTCGGATCAGCCCCAGCATTTT
CDR3 protein: CASSLSSDQPQHF

J gene: TRBJ2-6
clone size: -
D gene: -
V gene: TRBV7-2
CDR3 DNA: TGTGCCAGCAGCCTATTCGGTACTTCCTCTGGGGCCAACGTCCTGACTTTC
CDR3 protein: CASSLFGTSSGANVLTF

J gene: TRBJ1-2
clone size: many
D gene: -
V gene: TRBV28
CDR3 DNA: TGTGCCAGCAGGCAGGGAGGCGGCTATGGCTACACCTTC
CDR3 protein: CASRQGGGYGYTF

J gene: TRBJ2-3
clone size: -
D gene: -
V gene: TRBV4-1
CDR3 DNA: TGCGCCAGCAGCCAATCCCCCCGGCTGCCCACAGATACGCAGTATTTT
CDR3 protein: CASSQSPRLPTDTQYF

J gene: TRBJ2-1
clone size: many
D gene: TRBD2
V gene: TRBV5-1
CDR3 DNA: TGCGCCAGCAGCTTGCGAACTAGCGAAAACAATGAGCAGTTCTTC
CDR3 protein: CASSLRTSENNEQFF

J gene: TRBJ1-6
clone size: many
D gene: -
V gene: TRBV23-1
CDR3 DNA: -
CDR3 protein: CLVGRGTGHHF

J gene: TRBJ2-1
clone size: -
D gene: -
V gene: TRBV5-1
CDR3 DNA: TGCGCCAGCAGCTTAGGAGGCCGGAGCTCCTACAATGAGCAGTTCTTC
CDR3 protein: CASSLGGRSSYNEQFF

J gene: TRBJ2-3
clone size: many
D gene: TRBD2
V gene: TRBV12-3/TRBV12-4
CDR3 DNA: TGTGCCAGCAGGCTACTAGCGGGGGGCCTTGGGGGCACAGATACGCAGTATTTT
CDR3 protein: CASRLLAGGLGGTDTQYF

J gene: TRBJ2-7
clone size: many
D gene: -
V gene: TRBV27
CDR3 DNA: TGTGCCAGCAGTTTAGTTGGCGGGCAGATCTACGAGCAGTACTTC
CDR3 protein: CASSLVGGQIYEQYF

J gene: TRBJ2-3
clone size: many
D gene: TRBD1
V gene: TRBV6-2/TRBV6-3
CDR3 DNA: TGTGCCAGCAGCGCCGCTTCGACAGGGGTTCGGGGCACAGATACGCAGTATTTT
CDR3 protein: CASSAASTGVRGTDTQYF

J gene: TRBJ2-7
clone size: few
D gene: -
V gene: TRBV19
CDR3 DNA: TGTGCCAGTAGTTGGTCAGGGTCTATCTACGAGCAGTACTTC
CDR3 protein: CASSWSGSIYEQYF

J gene: TRBJ2-4
clone size: many
D gene: -
V gene: TRBV11-2
CDR3 DNA: TGTGCCAGCAGCTTAGTAGTGAAAAACATTCAGTACTTC
CDR3 protein: CASSLVVKNIQYF

J gene: TRBJ2-1
clone size: many
D gene: TRBD2
V gene: TRBV9
CDR3 DNA: TGTGCCAGCAGCGTAGCTTGGGGACTAGCCAATGAGCAGTTCTTC
CDR3 protein: CASSVAWGLANEQFF

J gene: TRBJ1-3
clone size: many
D gene: -
V gene: TRBV12-3/TRBV12-4
CDR3 DNA: TGTGCCAGCAGCTGGGAAAGGGGCGGAAACACCATATATTTT
CDR3 protein: CASSWERGGNTIYF

J gene: TRBJ2-3
clone size: many
D gene: TRBD2
V gene: TRBV14
CDR3 DNA: TGTGCCAGCAGCCAAGAGGTGGCGGGAGCCACAGATACGCAGTATTTT
CDR3 protein: CASSQEVAGATDTQYF

J gene: TRBJ2-3
clone size: many
D gene: -
V gene: TRBV10-3
CDR3 DNA: TGTGCCATCAGTGAGGGGGCAACGGATACGCAGTATTTT
CDR3 protein: CAISEGATDTQYF

J gene: TRBJ2-7
clone size: many
D gene: -
V gene: TRBV12-3/TRBV12-4
CDR3 DNA: TGTGCCAGCAGTTTAGGGGGCAGGGGGGACGAGCAGTACTTC
CDR3 protein: CASSLGGRGDEQYF

J gene: TRBJ1-3
clone size: -
D gene: TRBD1
V gene: TRBV20-1
CDR3 DNA: TGCAGTGCTAGGGACAGGGTCCTGGGAGGAAACACCATATATTTT
CDR3 protein: CSARDRVLGGNTIYF

J gene: TRBJ1-3
clone size: -
D gene: TRBD1
V gene: TRBV6-6
CDR3 DNA: TGTGCCAGCAGTGCACAGGGGACTGGAAACACCATATATTTT
CDR3 protein: CASSAQGTGNTIYF

J gene: TRBJ2-1
clone size: -
D gene: TRBD1
V gene: TRBV5-1
CDR3 DNA: TGCGCCAGCAGCTTGGCGACAGGGACCGTCTCCTACAATGAGCAGTTCTTC
CDR3 protein: CASSLATGTVSYNEQFF

J gene: TRBJ1-1
clone size: -
D gene: -
V gene: TRBV5-1
CDR3 DNA: TGCGCCAGCAGCTTGGGACAGGTTACTGAAGCTTTCTTT
CDR3 protein: CASSLGQVTEAFF

J gene: TRBJ2-7
clone size: many
D gene: TRBD2
V gene: TRBV20-1
CDR3 DNA: TGCAGTGCTAGAGATCCGAAATCAGCGGGGGGGACCGAGCAGTACTTC
CDR3 protein: CSARDPKSAGGTEQYF

J gene: TRBJ1-5
clone size: -
D gene: TRBD1
V gene: TRBV27
CDR3 DNA: TGTGCCAGCAGTCGCAGGGGGCTGGGGCAGCCCCAGCATTTT
CDR3 protein: CASSRRGLGQPQHF

J gene: TRBJ2-7
clone size: many
D gene: -
V gene: TRBV6-9
CDR3 DNA: TGTGCCAGCAGTTTAGGGACCCCTTACGAGCAGTACTTC
CDR3 protein: CASSLGTPYEQYF

J gene: TRBJ2-6
clone size: many
D gene: TRBD1
V gene: TRBV7-8
CDR3 DNA: TGTGCCAGCAGCAAACGACAGGGGCCTGGGGCCAACGTCCTGACTTTC
CDR3 protein: CASSKRQGPGANVLTF

J gene: TRBJ2-1
clone size: many
D gene: -
V gene: TRBV3-1
CDR3 DNA: TGTGCCAGCGGCCGTAGACAGTCCTACAATGAGCAGTTCTTC
CDR3 protein: CASGRRQSYNEQFF

J gene: TRBJ1-1
clone size: many
D gene: -
V gene: TRBV4-2
CDR3 DNA: TGTGCCAGCAGCCAACGATCGGTCGGGACCGCAGCCCTGTCTTTCTTT
CDR3 protein: CASSQRSVGTAALSFF

J gene: TRBJ1-5
clone size: many
D gene: -
V gene: TRBV10-1
CDR3 DNA: TGCGCCAGCAGTGAGTCAACTTCCAGCAATCAGCCCCAGCATTTT
CDR3 protein: CASSESTSSNQPQHF

J gene: TRBJ2-5
clone size: many
D gene: -
V gene: TRBV10-3
CDR3 DNA: TGTGCCATCAGTGAGCCCCGGACAGTTAGGGGCCAAGAGACCCAGTACTTC
CDR3 protein: CAISEPRTVRGQETQYF

J gene: TRBJ2-1
clone size: -
D gene: -
V gene: TRBV6-5
CDR3 DNA: TGTGCCAGCAGTTACTCGGTCAGGGGTATCTACAATGAGCAGTTCTTC
CDR3 protein: CASSYSVRGIYNEQFF

J gene: TRBJ1-4
clone size: -
D gene: -
V gene: TRBV11-3
CDR3 DNA: TGTGCCAGCAGCTTAGTAGGGTCTCCTAATGAAAAACTGTTTTTT
CDR3 protein: CASSLVGSPNEKLFF

J gene: TRBJ2-2
clone size: many
D gene: TRBD1
V gene: TRBV3-1
CDR3 DNA: TGTGCCAGCAGCCAAGACAGGGGGCTCACCGGGGAGCTGTTTTTT
CDR3 protein: CASSQDRGLTGELFF

J gene: TRBJ2-5
clone size: many
D gene: -
V gene: TRBV20-1
CDR3 DNA: TGCAGTGCTATCGAACCTTTGGGGCAGTCCCAAGAGACCCAGTACTTC
CDR3 protein: CSAIEPLGQSQETQYF

J gene: TRBJ2-7
clone size: many
D gene: -
V gene: TRBV10-3
CDR3 DNA: TGTGCCACAGGGGGGGACTCCTACGAGCAGTACTTC
CDR3 protein: CATGGDSYEQYF

J gene: TRBJ2-7
clone size: few
D gene: -
V gene: TRBV5-1
CDR3 DNA: TGCGCCAGCAGTAGCGGAGACACCAGAACCTACGAGCAGTACTTC
CDR3 protein: CASSSGDTRTYEQYF

J gene: TRBJ1-1
clone size: many
D gene: -
V gene: TRBV12-3/TRBV12-4
CDR3 DNA: TGTGCCAGCAGGCTTCAAGGACAGAACACTGAAGCTTTCTTT
CDR3 protein: CASRLQGQNTEAFF

J gene: TRBJ2-2
clone size: -
D gene: TRBD2
V gene: TRBV7-9
CDR3 DNA: TGTGCCAGCAGCTTCACTAGCGGGGGGCCGAACACCGGGGAGCTGTTTTTT
CDR3 protein: CASSFTSGGPNTGELFF

J gene: TRBJ2-5
clone size: few
D gene: -
V gene: TRBV5-4
CDR3 DNA: TGTGCCAGCAGCTTCCCGATACAAGAGACCCAGTACTTC
CDR3 protein: CASSFPIQETQYF

J gene: TRBJ2-1
clone size: medium-sized
D gene: -
V gene: TRBV7-8
CDR3 DNA: TGTGCCAGCAGCTTCTCAGACACCTCGTATGAGCAGTTCTTC
CDR3 protein: CASSFSDTSYEQFF

J gene: TRBJ2-1
clone size: many
D gene: TRBD1
V gene: TRBV5-8
CDR3 DNA: TGTGCCAGCAGGGACAGGAGGTATGCAGGAGAGCAGTTCTTC
CDR3 protein: CASRDRRYAGEQFF

J gene: TRBJ2-3
clone size: many
D gene: -
V gene: TRBV29-1
CDR3 DNA: TGCAGCGCAACAACTAGAGAGGGCTTAGATACGCAGTATTTT
CDR3 protein: CSATTREGLDTQYF

J gene: TRBJ1-2
clone size: many
D gene: -
V gene: TRBV5-1
CDR3 DNA: TGCGCCAGCAGCTTGGAGGCAGGGAATAACTATGGCTACACCTTC
CDR3 protein: CASSLEAGNNYGYTF

J gene: TRBJ1-5
clone size: many
D gene: TRBD1
V gene: TRBV2
CDR3 DNA: TGTGCCAGCAGGAAAATAACAGGGGGCAGGGTTCAGCCCCAGCATTTT
CDR3 protein: CASRKITGGRVQPQHF

J gene: TRBJ2-3
clone size: -
D gene: -
V gene: TRBV2
CDR3 DNA: TGTGCCAGCAGTGTGGTCCGCGGGGCAAGCACAGATACGCAGTATTTT
CDR3 protein: CASSVVRGASTDTQYF

J gene: TRBJ1-1
clone size: -
D gene: TRBD1
V gene: TRBV7-3
CDR3 DNA: TGTGCCAGCAGCCCCGGGACAGGAGAAGCTTTCTTT
CDR3 protein: CASSPGTGEAFF